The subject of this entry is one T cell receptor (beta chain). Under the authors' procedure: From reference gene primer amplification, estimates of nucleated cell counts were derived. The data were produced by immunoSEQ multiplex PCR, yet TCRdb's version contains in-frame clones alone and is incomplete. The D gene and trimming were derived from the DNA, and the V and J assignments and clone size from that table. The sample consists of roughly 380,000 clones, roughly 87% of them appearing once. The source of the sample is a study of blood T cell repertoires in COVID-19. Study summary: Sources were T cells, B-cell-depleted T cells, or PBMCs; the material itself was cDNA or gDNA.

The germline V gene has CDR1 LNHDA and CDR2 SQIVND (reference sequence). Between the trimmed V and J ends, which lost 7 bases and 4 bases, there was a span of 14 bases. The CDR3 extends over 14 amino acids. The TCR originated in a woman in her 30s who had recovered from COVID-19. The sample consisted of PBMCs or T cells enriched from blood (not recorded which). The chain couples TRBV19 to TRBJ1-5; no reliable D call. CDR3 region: CASTTRESNQPQHF. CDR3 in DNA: TGTGCCAGTACGACGAGGGAGAGTAATCAGCCCCAGCATTTT.